What follows are 4 T cell receptor beta chains derived from one specimen sequenced in a study of blood T cell repertoires in COVID-19. Profiled with immunoSEQ multiplex PCR; TCRdb holds only in-frame clones, not every one. The table records approximately 35,000 clones, around 80% of them present only once. Sequencing was done on a sample of peripheral blood. The receptors come from a human donor in a cohort sampled during active COVID-19.

The V gene is TRBV5-1, the J gene TRBJ2-1; tentatively, D is TRBD2 (5 bases). The length of the CDR3 is 13 residues. V was cut by 7 bases and J by 5 bases, with 13 bases left in between. Per germline, CDR1 SGHRS and CDR2 YFSETQ. The CDR3 protein is CASRPGVNNEQFF. In DNA form, the CDR3 reads TGCGCCAGCCGGCCCGGGGTGAACAATGAGCAGTTCTTC.

CDR3 DNA sequence: TGTGCCAGCAGCTTAAGCGGGAGGAATGAAAAACTGTTTTTT. It codes for CASSLSGRNEKLFF. The chain is built from TRBV7-9 and TRBJ1-4; D is unclear. Per germline, CDR1 SEHNR and CDR2 FQNEAQ (reference sequence). The ends were cut back, 2 bases at V and 5 bases at J, with 9 bases in the middle. The CDR3 runs to 14 residues.

V and J are TRBV10-2 and TRBJ2-7, with a tentative D call TRBD1 (6 bases). Per the germline V gene, CDR1 is WSHSY and CDR2 is SAAADI. The V end was cut by 0 bases, the J end by 6 bases, with 12 bases between. The CDR3 is 14 residues long. CDR3 sequence (DNA): TGCGCCAGCAGTGAGTCAGGTGGGGGCGGCGAGCAGTACTTC. Translated: CASSESGGGGEQYF.

The chain uses TRBV6-6 and TRBJ2-2; D is unclear. CDR3 size: 14 residues. Germline CDR1 is MNHNY and CDR2 is SVGAGI (reference sequence). V was pared by 6 bases and J by 0 bases, with 8 bases between. The CDR3 region is CASRQFANTGELFF. In nucleotides, the CDR3 is TGTGCCAGCAGACAGTTCGCGAACACCGGGGAGCTGTTTTTT.